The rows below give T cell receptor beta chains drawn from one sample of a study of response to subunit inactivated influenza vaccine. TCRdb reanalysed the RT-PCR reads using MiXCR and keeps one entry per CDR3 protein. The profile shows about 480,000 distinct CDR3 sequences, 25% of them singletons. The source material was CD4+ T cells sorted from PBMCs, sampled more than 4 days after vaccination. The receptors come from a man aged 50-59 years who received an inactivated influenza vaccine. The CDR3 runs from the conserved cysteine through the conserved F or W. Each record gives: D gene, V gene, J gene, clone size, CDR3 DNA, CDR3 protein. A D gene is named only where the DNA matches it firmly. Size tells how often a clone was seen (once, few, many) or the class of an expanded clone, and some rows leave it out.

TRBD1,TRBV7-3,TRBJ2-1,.,TGTGCCAGCACCTTGGACAGGGACAATGAGCAGTTCTTC,CASTLDRDNEQFF
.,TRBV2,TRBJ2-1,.,TGTGCCAGCAGTGAAGACTGGGGGGTTCCCTACAATGAGCAGTTCTTC,CASSEDWGVPYNEQFF
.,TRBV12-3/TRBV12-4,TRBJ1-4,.,TGTGCCAGCAGTTCCGGCAGGTCTCGGGAAAAACTGTTTTTT,CASSSGRSREKLFF
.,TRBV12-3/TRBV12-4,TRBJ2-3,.,TGTGCCAGCAGACCCGAACGCACAGATACGCAGTATTTT,CASRPERTDTQYF
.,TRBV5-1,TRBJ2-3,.,TGCGCCAGCAGCTTGGATCCGACACGGGCGAGTACGCAGTATTTT,CASSLDPTRASTQYF
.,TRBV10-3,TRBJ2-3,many,TGTGCCACCGCCGGAGGGAGTCCTAGCACAGATACGCAGTATTTT,CATAGGSPSTDTQYF
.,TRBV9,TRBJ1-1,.,TGTGCCAGCAGCGACCGACAGGCCAGGAACACTGAAGCTTTCTTT,CASSDRQARNTEAFF
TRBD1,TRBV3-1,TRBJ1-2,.,TGTGCCAGCAGCCTCGGGACAGGGGGCGACTATGGCTACACCTTC,CASSLGTGGDYGYTF
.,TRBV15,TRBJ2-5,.,TGTGCCACTACACGAGGGAAGGAGACCCAGTACTTC,CATTRGKETQYF
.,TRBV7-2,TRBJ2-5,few,TGTGCCAGCAGCCGCATGGGGGGCCCTCTGGAGACCCAGTACTTC,CASSRMGGPLETQYF
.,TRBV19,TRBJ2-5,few,TGTGCCAGTTCCATGACGGAGACCCAGTACTTC,CASSMTETQYF
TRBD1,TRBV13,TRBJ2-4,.,TGTGCCAGCAGCCTTAAGGACAGGAACCTGCAGATTCAGTACTTC,CASSLKDRNLQIQYF
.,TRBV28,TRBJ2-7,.,TGTGCCAGCAGTCCCGGGACCAGGGGTCAGCAGTACTTC,CASSPGTRGQQYF
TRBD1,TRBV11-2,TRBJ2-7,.,TGTGCCAGCAGCCTCTCCCGACAGGGAACTGAGCAGTACTTC,CASSLSRQGTEQYF
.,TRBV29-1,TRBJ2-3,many,TGCAGCGTTGGCCCTCCTAGCACAGATACGCAGTATTTT,CSVGPPSTDTQYF
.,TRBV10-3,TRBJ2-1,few,TGTGCCATCAGTGAGTCTCATAAGGGATTCGGTGAGCAGTTCTTC,CAISESHKGFGEQFF
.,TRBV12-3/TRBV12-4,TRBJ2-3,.,TGTGCCAGCGCCAATGCAGATACGCAGTATTTT,CASANADTQYF